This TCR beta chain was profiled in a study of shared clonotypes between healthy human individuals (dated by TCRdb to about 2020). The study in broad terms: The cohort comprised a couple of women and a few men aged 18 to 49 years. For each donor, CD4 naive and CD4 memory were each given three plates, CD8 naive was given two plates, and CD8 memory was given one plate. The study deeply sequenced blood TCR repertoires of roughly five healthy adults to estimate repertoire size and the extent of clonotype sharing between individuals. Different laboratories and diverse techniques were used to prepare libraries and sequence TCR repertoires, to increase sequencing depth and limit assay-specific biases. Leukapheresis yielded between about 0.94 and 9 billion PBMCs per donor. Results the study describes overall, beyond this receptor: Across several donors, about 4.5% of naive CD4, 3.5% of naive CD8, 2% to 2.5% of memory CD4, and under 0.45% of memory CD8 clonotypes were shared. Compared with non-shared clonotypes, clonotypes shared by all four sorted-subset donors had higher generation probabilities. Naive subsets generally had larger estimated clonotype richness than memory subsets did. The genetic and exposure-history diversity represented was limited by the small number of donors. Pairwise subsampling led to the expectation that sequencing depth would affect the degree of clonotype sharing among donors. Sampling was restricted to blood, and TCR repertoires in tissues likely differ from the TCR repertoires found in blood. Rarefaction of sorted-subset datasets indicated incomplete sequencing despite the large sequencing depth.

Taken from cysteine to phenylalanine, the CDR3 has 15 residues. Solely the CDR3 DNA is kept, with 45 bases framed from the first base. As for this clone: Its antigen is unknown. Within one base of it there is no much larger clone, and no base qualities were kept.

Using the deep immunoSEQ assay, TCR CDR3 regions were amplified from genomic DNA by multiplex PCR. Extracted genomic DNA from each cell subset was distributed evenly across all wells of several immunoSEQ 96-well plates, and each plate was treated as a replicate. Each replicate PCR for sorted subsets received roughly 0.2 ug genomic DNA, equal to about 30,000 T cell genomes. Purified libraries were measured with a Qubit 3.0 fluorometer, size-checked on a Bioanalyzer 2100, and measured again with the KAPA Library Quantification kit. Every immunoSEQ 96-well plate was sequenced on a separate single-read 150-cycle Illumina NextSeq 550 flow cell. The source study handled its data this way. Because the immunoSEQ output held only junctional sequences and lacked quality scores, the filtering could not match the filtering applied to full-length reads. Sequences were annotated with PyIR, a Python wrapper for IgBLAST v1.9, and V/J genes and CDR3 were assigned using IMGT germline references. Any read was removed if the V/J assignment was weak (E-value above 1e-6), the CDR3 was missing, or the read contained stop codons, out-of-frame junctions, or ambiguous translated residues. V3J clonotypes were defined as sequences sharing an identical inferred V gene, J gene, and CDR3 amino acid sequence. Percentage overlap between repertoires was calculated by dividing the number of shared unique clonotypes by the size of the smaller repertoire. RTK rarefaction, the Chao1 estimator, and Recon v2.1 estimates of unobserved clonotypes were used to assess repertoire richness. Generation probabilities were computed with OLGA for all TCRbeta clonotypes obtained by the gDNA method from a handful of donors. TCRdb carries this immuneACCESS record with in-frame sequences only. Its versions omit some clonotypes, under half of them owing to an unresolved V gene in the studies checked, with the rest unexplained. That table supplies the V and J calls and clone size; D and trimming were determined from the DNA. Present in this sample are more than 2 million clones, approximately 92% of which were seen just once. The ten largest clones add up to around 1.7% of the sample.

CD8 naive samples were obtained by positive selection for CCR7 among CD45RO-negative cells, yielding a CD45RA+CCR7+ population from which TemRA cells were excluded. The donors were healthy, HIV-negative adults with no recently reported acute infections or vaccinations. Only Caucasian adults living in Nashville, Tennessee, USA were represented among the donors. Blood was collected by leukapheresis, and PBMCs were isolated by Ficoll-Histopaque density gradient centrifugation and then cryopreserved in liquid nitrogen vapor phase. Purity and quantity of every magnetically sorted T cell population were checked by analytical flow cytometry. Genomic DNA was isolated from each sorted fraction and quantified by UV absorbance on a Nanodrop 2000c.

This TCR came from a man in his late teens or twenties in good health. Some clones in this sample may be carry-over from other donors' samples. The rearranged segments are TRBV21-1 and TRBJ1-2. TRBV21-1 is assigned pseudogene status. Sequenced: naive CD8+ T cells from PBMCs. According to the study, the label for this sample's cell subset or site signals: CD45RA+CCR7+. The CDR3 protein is CASSAGRPTSYGYTF. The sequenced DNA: TGTGCCAGCAGTGCCGGGCGCCCTACTTCCTATGGCTACACCTTC.